The 26 T cell receptor beta chains in this list originate from one sample, sequenced in a study of CD8 T cells in ankylosing spondylitis (dated by TCRdb to 2016 to 2017). Libraries were made using 5' RACE. The listed sequencing device is Illumina HiSeq 2500. TCRdb trimmed the raw reads at Q25, called clones with MiXCR and kept productive beta chains. For every CDR3 protein sequence, its rows merge into one entry that carries the most common genes and DNA. The table for this sample lists 150,000 to 250,000 distinct CDR3 sequences; 9.5% to 15% of them were counted only once. The ten largest clones represent 15% to 20% of the sample. Sequences were obtained from blood, either unsorted or a sorted T cell fraction (not recorded which). The receptors derive from a male donor with ankylosing spondylitis or in good health (not recorded which).

This clonotype was counted ten times or more. The J gene is TRBJ1-1, the V gene TRBV3-1; D unclear. This CDR3 contains 14 residues. Germline V gene lookup returns CDR1 LGHDT and CDR2 YNNKEL (reference sequence). V gave up 0 bases and J gave up 1 base, with 6 bases separating them. CDR3 sequence reads: CASSQESENTEAFF. In nucleotides, the CDR3 is TGTGCCAGCAGCCAAGAGTCAGAGAACACTGAAGCTTTCTTT. The complete variable domain, with remaining parts taken from reference TRBV3-1 and TRBJ1-1, reads DTAVSQTPKYLVTQMGNDKSIKCEQNLGHDTMYWYKQDSKKFLKIMFSYNNKELIINETVPNRFSPKSPDKAHLNLHINSLELGDSAVYFCASSQESENTEAFFGQGTRLTVV.

Only a few counts were recorded for this clonotype. The rearrangement uses TRBV2 and TRBJ2-7; D might be TRBD1 or TRBD2, each matching 5 bases. V gave up 4 bases and J gave up 4 bases, with 20 bases separating them. Germline V gene data show CDR1 as SNHLY and CDR2 as FYNNEI. CDR3 length: 16 amino acids. The CDR3 loop reads CASSGSPGPEHYEQYF. The DNA for the CDR3 is TGTGCCAGCAGTGGAAGCCCGGGACCAGAACATTACGAGCAGTACTTC.

In its sample, this clonotype was seen a few times. The chain carries TRBV18 and TRBJ2-7; no reliable D call. Germline loops: CDR1 KGHSH, CDR2 LQKENI. V lost 4 bases to trimming and J lost 3 bases, with 13 bases between them. The CDR3 runs 14 residues. In DNA form, the CDR3 reads TGTGCCAGCTCACTCTTTGGGATCGACTACGAGCAGTACTTC. It yields the protein CASSLFGIDYEQYF.

This clonotype occurred a few times. The genes are TRBV5-1 and TRBJ2-7; perhaps TRBD1 as D (5 bases). Germline CDR1 reads SGHRS; CDR2 reads YFSETQ. V gave up 2 bases and J gave up 2 bases, with 11 bases separating them. The CDR3 has 14 residues. The CDR3 coding sequence is TGCGCCAGCAGCTTAAGGGGCGAGACCTACGAGCAGTACTTC. This codes for CASSLRGETYEQYF.

In the case of this clonotype: A much larger clone lies a single base off, so this may be a read error. CDR3 residues: CTSSRTSGREDEQFF. The CDR3 DNA follows: TGTACCAGCAGCAGGACTAGCGGGAGGGAGGATGAGCAGTTCTTC. This chain connects TRBV11-2 to TRBJ2-1; 15 positions agree with TRBD2. This CDR3 comprises 15 residues. Germline CDR1 reads SGHAT; CDR2 reads FQNNGV.

This clonotype was counted a few times. This rearrangement joins TRBV7-6 to TRBJ2-7; maybe TRBD1 (6 bases). CDR3 size: 16 residues. With 4 bases removed from V and 4 bases from J, the gap between germline ends came to 20 bases. CDR1 is SGHVS and CDR2 is FNYEAQ in the germline V gene. DNA for the CDR3: TGTGCCAGCAGCTCCCCCTATGACAGGAACCCATACGAGCAGTACTTC. Translating it yields CASSSPYDRNPYEQYF.

The chain links TRBV30 to TRBJ2-3; TRBD2 agrees at 7 bases. With 0 bases clipped from V and 5 bases from J, the junction kept 2 bases outside the gene matches. Germline loops: CDR1 GTSNPN, CDR2 SVGIG (reference sequence). The CDR3 runs 13 residues. CDR3 in amino acids: CAWSVAGVDTQYF. The DNA for the CDR3 is TGTGCCTGGAGTGTCGCGGGAGTAGATACGCAGTATTTT.

This clonotype was detected a few times. The chain has TRBV18 and TRBJ2-5; 13 nucleotides line up with TRBD2. Germline V gene sequence: CDR1 KGHSH, CDR2 LQKENI. CDR3 length: 16 amino acids. V shed 2 bases and J 9 bases; nucleotides not matched to a gene: 9. CDR3 bases: TGTGCCAGCTCACCAGATGGACTAGCGGGAGCCCGGGCCCAGTACTTC. It translates to CASSPDGLAGARAQYF.

There are many counts of this clonotype. This chain links TRBV27 with TRBJ2-7, with D perhaps TRBD2 (5 bases). CDR3 length: 14 amino acids. The V end was cut by 2 bases, the J end by 0 bases, with 8 bases between. CDR1 is MNHEY, CDR2 SMNVEV, per germline (reference sequence). This chain's CDR3 is CASSLTGSSYEQYF. CDR3 nucleotides: TGTGCCAGCAGTTTAACGGGGAGCTCCTACGAGCAGTACTTC.

This clonotype was observed a few times. CDR3 residues: CASGSSPGLGLVYEQYF. CDR3 in DNA: TGTGCTAGTGGTTCCTCACCGGGACTCGGGTTGGTGTACGAGCAGTACTTC. The V call is TRBV12-5, the J call TRBJ2-7; tentatively, D is TRBD2 (6 bases). V was clipped by 4 bases and J by 4 bases, with 23 bases between them. Germline values: CDR1 LGHNT, CDR2 FRNRAP. The CDR3 consists of 17 residues.

This clonotype was counted only a few times. The chain links TRBV6-1 to TRBJ2-7, with D maybe TRBD2 (5 bases). Per the germline V gene, CDR1 is MNHNS and CDR2 is SASEGT. There are 13 residues in the CDR3. Trimming shortened V by 6 bases and J by 2 bases, and 11 bases separated the two germline ends. The DNA of the CDR3 is TGTGCCAGCAGACCACTAGGAACCTACGAGCAGTACTTC. Its translation: CASRPLGTYEQYF.

This clonotype was observed a few times. The chain employs TRBV5-1 and TRBJ2-1, with 10 positions matching TRBD1. CDR3 length equals 14 residues. Trimming took 5 bases from V and 9 from J; bases not matched to a gene: 8. From germline, CDR1 is SGHRS and CDR2 YFSETQ. CDR3 loop: CASSIGDRGIEQFF. CDR3 sequence (DNA): TGCGCCAGCAGTATCGGGGACAGGGGTATTGAGCAGTTCTTC. Based on the CDR3 plus reference TRBV5-1 and TRBJ2-1, the full variable domain is KAGVTQTPRYLIKTRGQQVTLSCSPISGHRSVSWYQQTPGQGLQFLFEYFSETQRNKGNFPGRFSGRQFSNSRSEMNVSTLELGDSALYLCASSIGDRGIEQFFGPGTRLTVL.

This chain joins TRBV21-1 and TRBJ2-1; TRBD2 is the table's D call, not checked against the DNA. TRBV21-1 is reported as a pseudogene. The CDR3 covers 17 residues. In nucleotides, the CDR3 is TGTGCCAGCACCAGGGGAACGGGGAGGGGGAGTGAGAATGAGCAGTTCTTC. It codes for CASTRGTGRGSENEQFF.

This clonotype was recorded a few times. V is TRBV30 and J is TRBJ1-1, with D unresolved. Germline V gives CDR1 GTSNPN, CDR2 SVGIG (reference sequence). Trimming shortened V by 0 bases and J by 4 bases, and 3 bases separated the two germline ends. This CDR3 is 11 amino acids long. In DNA form, the CDR3 reads TGTGCCTGGAGTGTGGGCACTGAAGCTTTCTTT. Translating it yields CAWSVGTEAFF.

The V gene is TRBV3-1, the J gene TRBJ2-3; no reliable D call. The CDR3 length is 15 residues. V was trimmed by 0 bases and J by 2 bases, leaving 9 bases between them. CDR1 and CDR2 from the germline V gene are LGHDT and YNNKEL (reference sequence). In DNA, the CDR3 is TGTGCCAGCAGCCAAGAGGTAGGGCTCACAGATACGCAGTATTTT. This translates into CASSQEVGLTDTQYF.

This clonotype was counted a few times. The rearrangement uses TRBV7-8 and TRBJ2-7, with 10 positions matching TRBD2. The junction had 8 bases not matched to a gene; V was cut back by 6 bases and J by 3 bases. Germline CDR1 and CDR2: SGHVS and FQNEAQ. The CDR3 is 15 amino acids. DNA of the CDR3: TGTGCCAGCAGTCCCCTGAGCGGGGGGGTCTACGAGCAGTACTTC. Translating gives CASSPLSGGVYEQYF.

J is TRBJ2-7 and V is TRBV27, with TRBD1 matching over 10 bases. Germline CDR1 reads MNHEY; CDR2 reads SMNVEV (reference sequence). With V trimmed by 3 bases and J by 11 bases, 7 bases remained unmatched. The CDR3 is 13 residues long. This CDR3 reads CASSLTGGSWEYF. For the CDR3, the DNA is TGTGCCAGCAGTTTGACAGGGGGCTCTTGGGAGTACTTC.

This clonotype was detected ten times or more. The chain combines TRBV15 with TRBJ1-2, with 7 nucleotides matching TRBD1. Unmatched junction bases numbered 4, after V lost 5 bases and J lost 4 bases. Germline values: CDR1 LNHNV, CDR2 YYDKDF (reference sequence). This CDR3 contains 13 residues. CDR3 residues: CATSLDRVYGYTF. The CDR3 DNA follows: TGTGCCACCAGCTTAGACAGGGTCTATGGCTACACCTTC.

There are a few counts of this clonotype. The rearrangement uses TRBV19 and TRBJ2-1, with TRBD2 identical over 8 bases. The CDR3 has 16 amino acids. V trimming: 3 bases; J trimming: 4 bases; junction bases outside the gene matches: 8. Germline CDR1 LNHDA, CDR2 SQIVND (reference sequence). CDR3 DNA sequence: TGTGCCAGTAGTATCCTAGAGGTAGCGGGGTACAATGAGCAGTTCTTC. This codes for CASSILEVAGYNEQFF.

V is TRBV12-5 and J is TRBJ2-2; TRBD1 aligns across 9 bases. CDR1 is LGHNT and CDR2 is FRNRAP in the germline V gene. V trimming: 0 bases; J trimming: 4 bases; junction bases outside the gene matches: 15. The length of the CDR3 is 20 residues. CDR3 coding DNA: TGTGCTAGTGGTTTGGTAGTCCTGACGGGACAGGGAGGGAGCACCGGGGAGCTGTTTTTT. It is translated as CASGLVVLTGQGGSTGELFF.

In its sample, this clonotype was seen many times. The chain uses TRBV27 and TRBJ2-5; 10 nucleotides align to TRBD2. The V and J ends lost 8 bases and 3 bases, in that order; junction bases with no gene match: 6. Looked up from germline, CDR1 is MNHEY and CDR2 is SMNVEV (reference sequence). The CDR3 is 14 residues long. This CDR3 is CASGPTSGEETQYF. In nucleotides, the CDR3 is TGTGCCAGCGGCCCCACTAGCGGGGAAGAGACCCAGTACTTC.

This clonotype came up many times. The chain employs TRBV6-2 or TRBV6-3 and TRBJ2-1, with TRBD1 matching over 11 bases. The CDR3 has 16 amino acids. The V gene end was trimmed by 5 bases and the J gene end by 3 bases; junction bases not matched to a gene: 6. Germline CDR1 reads MNHEY; CDR2 reads SVGEGT. The CDR3 region has the DNA TGTGCCAGCAGTCCCCGGACAGGGGGCAGCTACAATGAGCAGTTCTTC. This codes for CASSPRTGGSYNEQFF.

This clonotype was detected only a few times. This chain joins TRBV29-1 and TRBJ2-6, with TRBD2 as a possible D gene (7 bases). Germline lookup yields CDR1 SQVTM and CDR2 ANQGSEA. Trimming cost V 0 bases and J 0 bases, with 21 bases left between them. The CDR3 spans 20 residues. CDR3 region: CSVEEGVSEGGSSGANVLTF. DNA for the CDR3: TGCAGCGTTGAAGAGGGAGTGAGCGAGGGGGGGAGCTCTGGGGCCAACGTCCTGACTTTC.

The chain employs TRBV7-8 and TRBJ1-4; D remains ambiguous. Trimming shortened V by 1 base and J by 10 bases, and 7 bases separated the two germline ends. Germline CDR1 and CDR2: SGHVS and FQNEAQ. The CDR3 has 12 amino acids. The CDR3 spells CASSLEFGKLFF. CDR3 coding DNA: TGTGCCAGCAGCTTAGAGTTTGGAAAACTGTTTTTT.

There are a few counts of this clonotype. The chain recombines TRBV6-1 with TRBJ2-5, with 7 positions matching TRBD1. V lost 7 bases, J lost 2 bases, and 4 bases stayed unmatched. The germline CDR1 and CDR2 sequences are MNHNS and SASEGT. The CDR3 is made up of 13 amino acids. As DNA, the CDR3 is TGTGCCAGCACCCTGACAGGGCAAGAGACCCAGTACTTC. Translation: CASTLTGQETQYF.

This clonotype was seen a handful of times. This chain uses TRBV6-5 with TRBJ2-5, with 10 nucleotides matching TRBD2. CDR3 length: 16 residues. J lost 6 bases, V lost 4 bases, and 11 bases had no gene match. The germline CDR1 and CDR2 sequences are MNHEY and SVGAGI. The CDR3 protein is CASSFSRLAGNQTQYF. In DNA, the CDR3 is TGTGCCAGCAGTTTCTCCCGACTAGCGGGTAACCAGACCCAGTACTTC.